Each of the 7 T cell receptor beta chains below was sequenced from the same sample in a study of cytomegalovirus exposure and HLA in healthy donors. 13 Jbeta primers and 60 Vbeta primers were used for the PCR. Method: immunoSEQ multiplex PCR; TCRdb's copy keeps in-frame clones and lacks some. This table has around 170,000 clones, about 79% appearing once. The sequencing input was PBMCs. The receptors were gathered from a man younger than 30 in good health and CMV-seronegative.

This chain uses TRBV6-6 with TRBJ2-2, with 8 nucleotides matching TRBD1. Germline V lookup: CDR1 MNHNY, CDR2 SVGAGI (reference sequence). J lost 4 bases, V lost 10 bases, and 5 bases had no gene match. The CDR3 is 13 residues long. CDR3 sequence: CATGQGLTGELFF. The CDR3 region has the DNA TGTGCCACCGGACAGGGTCTCACCGGGGAGCTGTTTTTT.

This clone was recorded a few times. The chain is built from TRBV6-1 and TRBJ2-7, with D unresolved. The V gene's germline CDR1 is MNHNS and CDR2 SASEGT. The CDR3 has 12 amino acids. Trimming stripped 7 bases from V and 7 bases from J, with 14 bases between. For the CDR3, the DNA is TGTGCCAGCACCCCCTCTGGCTTGGAGCAGTACTTC. This encodes CASTPSGLEQYF.

The V gene is TRBV4-1, the J gene TRBJ2-7; D remains ambiguous. The germline V gene has CDR1 MGHRA and CDR2 YSYEKL. Trimming removed 4 bases at V and 5 bases at J, with 15 bases between. The CDR3 is made up of 14 amino acids. CDR3: CASSLARFDNEQYF. DNA for the CDR3: TGCGCCAGCAGCCTTGCTCGGTTTGACAACGAGCAGTACTTC.

This clone was seen once. This likely comes from a read error, as the CDR3 has no conserved phenylalanine or tryptophan at its end. V and J are TRBV28 and TRBJ1-5; the match to TRBD1 covers 7 bases. Germline V gene sequence: CDR1 MDHEN, CDR2 SYDVKM. V lost 2 bases to trimming and J lost 2 bases; unmatched junction nucleotides: 3. The CDR3 covers 15 residues. This CDR3 reads CASSLTGARNQPQHL. DNA of the CDR3: TGTGCCAGCAGTTTAACAGGGGCTCGCAATCAGCCCCAGCATCTT.

The CDR3 loop reads CASSLDRGFGYGYTF. The CDR3 coding sequence is TGTGCCAGCAGTTTGGACAGGGGGTTCGGCTATGGCTACACCTTC. This rearrangement joins TRBV27 to TRBJ1-2; 10 bases map to TRBD1. Germline V gene lookup returns CDR1 MNHEY and CDR2 SMNVEV (reference sequence). The CDR3 spans 15 residues. The V gene end was trimmed by 3 bases and the J gene end by 4 bases; junction bases not matched to a gene: 5.

As to this clone: Its ends do not fully match the called genes, so a read error is possible. The chain couples TRBV9 to TRBJ2-3; 8 bases align to TRBD2. Germline V gene sequence: CDR1 SGDLS, CDR2 YYNGEE. This CDR3 is 15 amino acids long. CDR3 sequence: CASSISGKVTDTQYF. For the CDR3, the DNA is TGTGCCAGCAGCATTAGCGGGAAAGTCACAGATACACAGTATTTT.

The chain uses TRBV15 and TRBJ2-5; D is unclear. From germline, CDR1 is LNHNV and CDR2 YYDKDF (reference sequence). With 0 bases removed from V and 2 bases from J, the gap between germline ends came to 19 bases. The CDR3 length is 18 residues. The CDR3 DNA reads as TGTGCCACCAGCAGAGATATTCCTACCGCTATATCTCAAGAGACCCAGTACTTC. Translating it yields CATSRDIPTAISQETQYF. Using reference TRBV15 and TRBJ2-5 for the parts outside the CDR3, the full variable domain is DAMVIQNPRYQVTQFGKPVTLSCSQTLNHNVMYWYQQKSSQAPKLLFHYYDKDFNNEADTPDNFQSRRPNTSFCFLDIRSPGLGDTAMYLCATSRDIPTAISQETQYFGPGTRLLVL.